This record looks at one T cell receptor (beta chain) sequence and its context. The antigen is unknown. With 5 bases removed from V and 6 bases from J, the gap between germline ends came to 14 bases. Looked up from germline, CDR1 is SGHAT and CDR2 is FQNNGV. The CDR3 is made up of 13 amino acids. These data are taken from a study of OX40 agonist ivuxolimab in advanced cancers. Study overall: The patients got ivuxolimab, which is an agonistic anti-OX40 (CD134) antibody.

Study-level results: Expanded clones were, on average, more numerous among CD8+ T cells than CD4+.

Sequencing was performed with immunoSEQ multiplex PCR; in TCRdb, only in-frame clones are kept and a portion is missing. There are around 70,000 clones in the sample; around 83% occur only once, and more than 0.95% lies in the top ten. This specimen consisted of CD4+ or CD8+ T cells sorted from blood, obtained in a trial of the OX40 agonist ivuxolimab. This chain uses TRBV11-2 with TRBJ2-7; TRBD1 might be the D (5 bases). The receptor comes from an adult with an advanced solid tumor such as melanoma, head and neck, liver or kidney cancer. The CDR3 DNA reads TGTGCCAGCAGCCCCATTTACCAGGGCGAGCAGTACTTC. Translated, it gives CASSPIYQGEQYF.